This T cell receptor (beta chain) was documented in a study of blood T cell repertoires in COVID-19. Turning to the study itself: Acute-phase and convalescent COVID-19 samples originated in the United States, Italy and Spain. T cells, B-cell-depleted T cells, or PBMCs supplied cDNA or gDNA.

As processed by the authors: Reference gene primers were amplified, and this amplification served to estimate nucleated cell counts. Libraries were prepared by immunoSEQ multiplex PCR; TCRdb keeps only in-frame clonotypes and omits some of them. V, J and clone size derive from that table, while D and trimming were established from the DNA sequence. The sample includes some 530,000 clones, 75% to 90% of them seen just once. The CDR3 is made up of 19 amino acids. V was shortened by 6 bases and J by 4 bases, with 28 bases between the two germline ends. Germline V gene data show CDR1 as MDHEN and CDR2 as SYDVKM.

The receptor was isolated from a human donor in a cohort sampled during active COVID-19. Sequencing was done on a sample of peripheral blood. The V gene is TRBV28, the J gene TRBJ2-1; tentative D call: TRBD2 (6 bases). CDR3 protein: CASRSSLAGGIAGYNEQFF. CDR3 bases: TGTGCCAGCAGATCTTCTCTAGCAGGAGGGATTGCGGGGTACAATGAGCAGTTCTTC.